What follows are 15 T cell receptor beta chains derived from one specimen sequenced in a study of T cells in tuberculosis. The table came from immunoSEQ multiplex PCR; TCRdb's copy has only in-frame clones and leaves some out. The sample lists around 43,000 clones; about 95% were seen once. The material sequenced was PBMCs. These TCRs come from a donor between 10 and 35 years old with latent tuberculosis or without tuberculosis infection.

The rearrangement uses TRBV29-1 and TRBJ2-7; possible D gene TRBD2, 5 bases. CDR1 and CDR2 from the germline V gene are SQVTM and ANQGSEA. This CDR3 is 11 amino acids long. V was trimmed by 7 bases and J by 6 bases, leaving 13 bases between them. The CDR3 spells CSADEGGEQYF. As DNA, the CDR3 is TGCAGCGCTGACGAGGGTGGCGAGCAGTACTTC.

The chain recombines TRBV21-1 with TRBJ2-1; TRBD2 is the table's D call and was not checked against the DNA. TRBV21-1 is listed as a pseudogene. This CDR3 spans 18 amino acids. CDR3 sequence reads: CASSSGGTSGGAYNEQFF. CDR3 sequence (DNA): TGTGCCAGCAGTTCAGGCGGGACTAGCGGGGGGGCCTACAATGAGCAGTTCTTC.

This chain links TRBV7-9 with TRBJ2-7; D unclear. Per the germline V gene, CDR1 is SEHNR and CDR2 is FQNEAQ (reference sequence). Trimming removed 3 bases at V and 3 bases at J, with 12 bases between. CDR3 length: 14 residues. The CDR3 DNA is TGTGCCAGCAGCTTGGGTAGCACCTACTACGAGCAGTACTTC. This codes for CASSLGSTYYEQYF.

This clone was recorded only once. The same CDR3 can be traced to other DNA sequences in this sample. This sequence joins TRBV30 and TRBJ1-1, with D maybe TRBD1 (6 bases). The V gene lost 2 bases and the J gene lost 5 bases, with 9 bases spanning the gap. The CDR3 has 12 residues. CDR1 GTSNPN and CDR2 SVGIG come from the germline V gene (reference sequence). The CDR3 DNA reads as TGTGCCTGGAGTCGAGGGGGAACTGAAGCTTTCTTT. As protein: CAWSRGGTEAFF.

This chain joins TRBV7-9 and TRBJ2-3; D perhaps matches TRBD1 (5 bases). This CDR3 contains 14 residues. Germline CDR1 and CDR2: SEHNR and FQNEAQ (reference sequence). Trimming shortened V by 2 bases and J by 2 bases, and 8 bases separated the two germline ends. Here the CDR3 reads CASSLKQATDTQYF. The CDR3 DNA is TGTGCCAGCAGCTTAAAACAGGCCACAGATACGCAGTATTTT.

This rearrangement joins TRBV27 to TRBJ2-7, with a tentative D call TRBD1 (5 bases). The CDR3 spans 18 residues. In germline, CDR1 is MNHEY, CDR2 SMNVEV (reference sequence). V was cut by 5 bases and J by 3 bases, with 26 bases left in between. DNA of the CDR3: TGTGCCAGCAGTCCCCAATCGGTGGACATCGGTATTATCTACGAGCAGTACTTC. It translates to CASSPQSVDIGIIYEQYF.

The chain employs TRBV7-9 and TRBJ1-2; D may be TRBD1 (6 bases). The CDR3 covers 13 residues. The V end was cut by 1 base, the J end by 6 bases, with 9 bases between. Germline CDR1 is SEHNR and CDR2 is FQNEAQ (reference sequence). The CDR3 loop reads CASSLDRDNGYTF. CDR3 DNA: TGTGCCAGCAGCTTAGACAGGGACAATGGCTACACCTTC.

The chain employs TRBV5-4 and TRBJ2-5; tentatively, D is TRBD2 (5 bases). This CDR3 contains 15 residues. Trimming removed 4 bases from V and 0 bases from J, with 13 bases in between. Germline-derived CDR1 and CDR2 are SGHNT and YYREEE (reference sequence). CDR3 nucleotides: TGTGCCAGCAGCAACGCCGGGATGCACCAAGAGACCCAGTACTTC. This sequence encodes CASSNAGMHQETQYF.

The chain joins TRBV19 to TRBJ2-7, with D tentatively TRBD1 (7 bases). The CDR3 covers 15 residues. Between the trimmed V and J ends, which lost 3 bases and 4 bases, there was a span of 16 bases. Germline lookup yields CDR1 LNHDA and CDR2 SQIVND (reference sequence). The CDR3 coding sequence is TGTGCCAGTAGTATCGACAGGGACTTTAAATACGAGCAGTACTTC. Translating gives CASSIDRDFKYEQYF.

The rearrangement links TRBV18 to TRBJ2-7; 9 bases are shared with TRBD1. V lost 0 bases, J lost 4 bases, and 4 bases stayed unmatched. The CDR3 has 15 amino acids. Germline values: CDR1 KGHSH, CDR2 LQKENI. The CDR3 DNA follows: TGTGCCAGCTCACCACCGGGACAGGGTTGGTACGAGCAGTACTTC. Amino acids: CASSPPGQGWYEQYF. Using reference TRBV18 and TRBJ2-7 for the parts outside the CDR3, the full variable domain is NAGVMQNPRHLVRRRGQEARLRCSPMKGHSHVYWYRQLPEEGLKFMVYLQKENIIDESGMPKERFSAEFPKEGPSILRIQQVVRGDSAAYFCASSPPGQGWYEQYFGPGTRLTVT.

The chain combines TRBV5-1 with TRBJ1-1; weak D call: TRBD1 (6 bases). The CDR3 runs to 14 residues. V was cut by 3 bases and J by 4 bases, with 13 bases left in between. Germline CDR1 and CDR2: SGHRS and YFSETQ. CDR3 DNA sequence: TGCGCCAGCAGCTCGGACAGTGCCCGCACTGAAGCTTTCTTT. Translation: CASSSDSARTEAFF.

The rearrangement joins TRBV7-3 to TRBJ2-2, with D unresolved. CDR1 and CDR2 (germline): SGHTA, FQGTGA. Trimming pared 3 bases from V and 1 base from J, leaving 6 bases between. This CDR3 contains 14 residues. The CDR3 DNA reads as TGTGCCAGCAGCTTTCGTGTGAACACCGGGGAGCTGTTTTTT. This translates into CASSFRVNTGELFF.

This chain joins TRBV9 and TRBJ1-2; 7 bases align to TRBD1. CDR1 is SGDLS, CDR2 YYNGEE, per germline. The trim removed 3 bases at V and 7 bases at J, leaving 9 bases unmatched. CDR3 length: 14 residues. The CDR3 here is CASSDTTGIGGYTF. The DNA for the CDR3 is TGTGCCAGCAGCGACACGACAGGGATAGGTGGCTACACCTTC. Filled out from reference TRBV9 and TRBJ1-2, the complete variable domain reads DSGVTQTPKHLITATGQRVTLRCSPRSGDLSVYWYQQSLDQGLQFLIQYYNGEERAKGNILERFSAQQFPDLHSELNLSSLELGDSALYFCASSDTTGIGGYTFGSGTRLTVV.

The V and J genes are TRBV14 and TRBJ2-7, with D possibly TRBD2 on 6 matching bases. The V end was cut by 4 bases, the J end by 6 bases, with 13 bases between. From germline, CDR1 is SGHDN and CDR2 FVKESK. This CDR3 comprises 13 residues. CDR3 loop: CASSPYLGGEQYF. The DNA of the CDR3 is TGTGCCAGCAGCCCCTATTTGGGGGGCGAGCAGTACTTC. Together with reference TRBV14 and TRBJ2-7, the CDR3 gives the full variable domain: EAGVTQFPSHSVIEKGQTVTLRCDPISGHDNLYWYRRVMGKEIKFLLHFVKESKQDESGMPNNRFLAERTGGTYSTLKVQPAELEDSGVYFCASSPYLGGEQYFGPGTRLTVT.

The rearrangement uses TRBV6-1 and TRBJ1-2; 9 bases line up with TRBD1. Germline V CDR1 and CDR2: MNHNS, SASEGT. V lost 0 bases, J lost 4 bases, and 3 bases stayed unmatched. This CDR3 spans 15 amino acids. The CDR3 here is CASSEAGQGSYGYTF. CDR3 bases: TGTGCCAGCAGTGAAGCGGGACAGGGAAGCTATGGCTACACCTTC.